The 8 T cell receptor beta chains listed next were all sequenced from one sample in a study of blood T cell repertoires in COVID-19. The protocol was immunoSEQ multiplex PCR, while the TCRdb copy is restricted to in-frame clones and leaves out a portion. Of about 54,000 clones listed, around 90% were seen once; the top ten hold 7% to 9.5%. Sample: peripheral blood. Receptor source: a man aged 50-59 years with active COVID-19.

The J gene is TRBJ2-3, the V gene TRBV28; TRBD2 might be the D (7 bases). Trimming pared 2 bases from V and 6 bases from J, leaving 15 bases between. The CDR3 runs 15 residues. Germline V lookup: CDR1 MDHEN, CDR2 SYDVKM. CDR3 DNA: TGTGCCAGCAGTTTAGGTGGGGGGGCCGTGGATACGCAGTATTTT. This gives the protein CASSLGGGAVDTQYF.

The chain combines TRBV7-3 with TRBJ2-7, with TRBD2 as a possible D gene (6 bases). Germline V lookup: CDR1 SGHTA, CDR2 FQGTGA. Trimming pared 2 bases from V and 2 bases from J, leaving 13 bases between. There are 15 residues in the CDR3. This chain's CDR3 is CASSLAGGLTYEQYF. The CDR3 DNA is TGTGCCAGCAGCTTAGCTGGAGGACTAACCTACGAGCAGTACTTC.

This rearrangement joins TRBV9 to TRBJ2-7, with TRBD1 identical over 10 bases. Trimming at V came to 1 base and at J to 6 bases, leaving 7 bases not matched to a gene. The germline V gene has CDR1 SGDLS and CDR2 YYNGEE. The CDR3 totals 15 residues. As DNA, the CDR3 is TGTGCCAGCAGCGTATACCCGGGACAGGGGTCCGAGCAGTACTTC. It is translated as CASSVYPGQGSEQYF.

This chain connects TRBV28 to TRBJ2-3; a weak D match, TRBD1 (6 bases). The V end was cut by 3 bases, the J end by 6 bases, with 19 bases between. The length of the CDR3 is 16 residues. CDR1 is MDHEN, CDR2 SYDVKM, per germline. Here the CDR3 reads CASSFRQGPSRDTQYF. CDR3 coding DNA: TGTGCCAGCAGTTTCAGGCAGGGGCCTTCTCGGGATACGCAGTATTTT.

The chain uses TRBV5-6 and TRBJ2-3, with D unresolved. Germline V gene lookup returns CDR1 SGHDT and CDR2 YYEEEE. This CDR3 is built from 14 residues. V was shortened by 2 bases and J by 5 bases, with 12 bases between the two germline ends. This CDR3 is CASSLYSVRDTQYF. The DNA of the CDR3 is TGTGCCAGCAGCTTATACAGTGTGAGAGATACGCAGTATTTT.

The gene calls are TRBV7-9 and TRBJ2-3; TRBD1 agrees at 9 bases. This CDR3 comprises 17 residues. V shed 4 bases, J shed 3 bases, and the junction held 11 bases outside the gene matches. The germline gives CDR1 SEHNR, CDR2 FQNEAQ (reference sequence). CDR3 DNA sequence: TGTGCCAGCAGCTCTTCGGGGACAGGGAAAGTTACAGATACGCAGTATTTT. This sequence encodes CASSSSGTGKVTDTQYF.

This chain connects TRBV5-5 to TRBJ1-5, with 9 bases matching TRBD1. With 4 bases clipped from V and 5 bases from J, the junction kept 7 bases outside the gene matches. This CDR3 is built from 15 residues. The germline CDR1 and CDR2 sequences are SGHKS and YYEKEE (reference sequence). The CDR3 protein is CASSLTGTGYQPQHF. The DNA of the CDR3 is TGTGCCAGCAGCCTAACCGGGACAGGGTATCAGCCCCAGCATTTT.

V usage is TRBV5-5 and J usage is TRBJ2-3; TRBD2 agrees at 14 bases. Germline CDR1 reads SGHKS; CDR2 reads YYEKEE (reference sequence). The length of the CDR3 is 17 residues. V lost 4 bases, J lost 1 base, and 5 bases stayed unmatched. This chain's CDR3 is CASSPGGLAGGTDTQYF. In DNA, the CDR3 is TGTGCCAGCAGCCCGGGGGGACTAGCGGGAGGCACAGATACGCAGTATTTT.